The entry below gives a single T cell receptor beta chain sequence along with its context. CDR3 length equals 17 residues. V shed 4 bases and J 3 bases; nucleotides not matched to a gene: 6. Germline CDR1 reads SGHAT; CDR2 reads FQNNGV. The sample is drawn from a study of blood T cell repertoires in COVID-19. The overall study: COVID-19 samples from acute and convalescent phases originated in the United States, Italy and Spain. PBMCs, B-cell-depleted T cells, or T cells provided the cDNA or gDNA that made up the material.

Authors' processing steps: From reference gene primer amplification, estimates of nucleated cell counts were derived. The method was immunoSEQ multiplex PCR; TCRdb's version includes in-frame clones alone and lacks a portion of them. That table gives V, J and clone size, and the DNA gave D and trimming. The table shows about 98,000 clones, with 75% to 90% occurring only once. This chain uses TRBV11-2 with TRBJ2-3; 14 nucleotides align to TRBD2. This TCR was sampled from a woman aged 45-60 years with COVID-19, enrolled during active disease. Sequencing was carried out using peripheral blood. The CDR3 DNA sequence: TGTGCCAGCAGCTACCGACTAGCGGGGGGGCAGACAGATACGCAGTATTTT. Translating it yields CASSYRLAGGQTDTQYF.